Listed below are T cell receptor beta chains from one sample, sequenced in a study of cytomegalovirus exposure and HLA in healthy donors. The assay was immunoSEQ multiplex PCR, and TCRdb's table has in-frame clones only and misses some. The sample has approximately 170,000 clones, around 72% seen once. Sequencing input: PBMCs. The receptors were sampled from a woman aged 40-49 years in good health and CMV-seropositive. Both conserved end residues are trimmed from each CDR3. A D gene is named only where the DNA matches it firmly.

D gene: TRBD1; J gene: TRBJ1-5; V gene: TRBV6-6; CDR3 protein: ASNDRQGAQPQH
D gene: TRBD2; J gene: TRBJ2-1; V gene: TRBV5-5; CDR3 protein: ASAIAGDPANEQF
D gene: -; J gene: TRBJ2-1; V gene: TRBV9; CDR3 protein: ASSVDVPRQGEQF
D gene: -; J gene: TRBJ1-4; V gene: TRBV7-9; CDR3 protein: ASSELVFEELF
D gene: -; J gene: TRBJ1-4; V gene: TRBV19; CDR3 protein: ASSISGRLDEKLF
D gene: -; J gene: TRBJ1-5; V gene: TRBV28; CDR3 protein: ASTRSGGRAEQPQH
D gene: -; J gene: TRBJ1-1; V gene: TRBV5-1; CDR3 protein: ASSLDGGGTEAF
D gene: TRBD1; J gene: TRBJ2-7; V gene: TRBV4-1; CDR3 protein: ASSPAGTGSYEQY
D gene: TRBD2; J gene: TRBJ2-7; V gene: TRBV4-1; CDR3 protein: ASSPTEAGAYEQY
D gene: TRBD1; J gene: TRBJ2-3; V gene: TRBV30; CDR3 protein: AWGGQGTSDTQY
D gene: TRBD2; J gene: TRBJ2-1; V gene: TRBV2; CDR3 protein: ASRNLAGGNNEQF
D gene: -; J gene: TRBJ1-2; V gene: TRBV7-2; CDR3 protein: ASKQGGVGYGYT
D gene: -; J gene: TRBJ2-4; V gene: TRBV7-2; CDR3 protein: ASSPGAKNIQY
D gene: -; J gene: TRBJ1-3; V gene: TRBV19; CDR3 protein: ASSVQGIGSGNTIY
D gene: -; J gene: TRBJ1-5; V gene: TRBV19; CDR3 protein: ASTNTAGISNQPQH
D gene: TRBD1; J gene: TRBJ1-1; V gene: TRBV7-6; CDR3 protein: ASSSRDRDEAF
D gene: -; J gene: TRBJ2-2; V gene: TRBV6-6; CDR3 protein: ASSYGGGGTTGELF
D gene: TRBD1; J gene: TRBJ1-5; V gene: TRBV2; CDR3 protein: ASSALRGQQPQH
D gene: TRBD1; J gene: TRBJ1-1; V gene: TRBV6-1; CDR3 protein: ASTFDRGGTEAF
D gene: TRBD1; J gene: TRBJ2-4; V gene: TRBV19; CDR3 protein: ASRNTGAVNSQY
D gene: -; J gene: TRBJ1-2; V gene: TRBV30; CDR3 protein: AWKGPSGGYT
D gene: -; J gene: TRBJ1-6; V gene: TRBV28; CDR3 protein: ASSLMSGSPLH
D gene: -; J gene: TRBJ1-1; V gene: TRBV6-5; CDR3 protein: ASSPTGLDAF
D gene: -; J gene: TRBJ1-1; V gene: TRBV6-6; CDR3 protein: ASRSGNTEAF
D gene: -; J gene: TRBJ1-2; V gene: TRBV6-6; CDR3 protein: ASTQGIRSYGYT
D gene: -; J gene: TRBJ2-1; V gene: TRBV28; CDR3 protein: ASSPGLADYNEQF
D gene: -; J gene: TRBJ1-6; V gene: TRBV7-2; CDR3 protein: ASSRTGTFFGSPLH
D gene: TRBD1; J gene: TRBJ1-5; V gene: TRBV5-1; CDR3 protein: ASSPTGRGNQPQH
D gene: TRBD1; J gene: TRBJ1-1; V gene: TRBV18; CDR3 protein: ASGGQGTEAF
D gene: TRBD1; J gene: TRBJ2-7; V gene: TRBV7-9; CDR3 protein: ASSQRGGQASYEQY
D gene: TRBD2; J gene: TRBJ2-3; V gene: TRBV28; CDR3 protein: ASSPLAGSTDTQY
D gene: -; J gene: TRBJ1-2; V gene: TRBV7-6; CDR3 protein: ASSPRGGFGGYT
D gene: TRBD1; J gene: TRBJ1-1; V gene: TRBV7-2; CDR3 protein: ASSPRTGVNTEAF
D gene: -; J gene: TRBJ2-1; V gene: TRBV9; CDR3 protein: ASSVDGVGYNEQF
D gene: -; J gene: TRBJ1-6; V gene: TRBV30; CDR3 protein: AYIRDPTSPLH
D gene: -; J gene: TRBJ1-3; V gene: TRBV9; CDR3 protein: ASSVGGQASGNTIY
D gene: -; J gene: TRBJ2-2; V gene: TRBV7-9; CDR3 protein: SSSFLSPGNTGELF
D gene: TRBD1; J gene: TRBJ1-3; V gene: TRBV12-5; CDR3 protein: ASGYKTGWPSGNTIY
D gene: -; J gene: TRBJ2-1; V gene: TRBV29-1; CDR3 protein: SAERWVGGEQF
D gene: TRBD1; J gene: TRBJ2-7; V gene: TRBV7-9; CDR3 protein: SSSPVGTGIYEQY
D gene: -; J gene: TRBJ1-5; V gene: TRBV6-1; CDR3 protein: ASSEAAGGGRRQPQH
D gene: TRBD1; J gene: TRBJ2-7; V gene: TRBV19; CDR3 protein: ASSTRKTGDSYEQY
D gene: TRBD2; J gene: TRBJ2-2; V gene: TRBV19; CDR3 protein: ASTPSGVIGELF
D gene: TRBD2; J gene: TRBJ2-3; V gene: TRBV7-3; CDR3 protein: ASSPDGGVDTQY
D gene: -; J gene: TRBJ1-1; V gene: TRBV6-1; CDR3 protein: ASSEINTGRNTEAF
D gene: -; J gene: TRBJ1-5; V gene: TRBV28; CDR3 protein: ASSLNQGGSQPQH
D gene: -; J gene: TRBJ1-1; V gene: TRBV4-3; CDR3 protein: ASSSQGWSEAF
D gene: -; J gene: TRBJ2-1; V gene: TRBV30; CDR3 protein: AWSSWAAGDEQF
D gene: -; J gene: TRBJ1-2; V gene: TRBV7-2; CDR3 protein: ASSWTRPYGYT
D gene: TRBD2; J gene: TRBJ2-1; V gene: TRBV19; CDR3 protein: ASVSGQSANEQF
D gene: -; J gene: TRBJ2-7; V gene: TRBV6-5; CDR3 protein: ASSPIEGRREQY
D gene: TRBD1; J gene: TRBJ2-7; V gene: TRBV15; CDR3 protein: ATSRAKASGQGYEQY
D gene: TRBD2; J gene: TRBJ2-7; V gene: TRBV6-8; CDR3 protein: ASSKKGGGSYEQY
D gene: -; J gene: TRBJ2-3; V gene: TRBV14; CDR3 protein: ASSQVNGRARVVTDTQY